Listed below are T cell receptor beta chains from one sample, sequenced in a study of brain metastases from non-small cell lung cancer. Sequenced by immunoSEQ multiplex PCR; TCRdb stores in-frame clones only, minus some. Found here are about 2,000 clones, roughly four fifths of them singletons; the top ten hold 15%. The sample consisted of primary lung tumor tissue. The receptor source for this set is a donor at least 40 years old with non-small cell lung cancer. Each CDR3 is given with its conserved first and last residue. A D gene is named only where the DNA matches it firmly. The listing skips clone size in some rows; elsewhere it reads once, few, many or a size class.

TGTACCAGCAGCTTAACCCCTACGGCCACCGGGGAGCTGTTTTTT	CTSSLTPTATGELFF	-	TRBV7-3	TRBJ2-2	-
TGTGCCAGCAGCTCAGGGAACATTAATACGCAGTATTTT	CASSSGNINTQYF	-	TRBV11-1	TRBJ2-3	-
TGTGCCAGCAGCTTAGGCCCCTACAATGAGCAGTTCTTC	CASSLGPYNEQFF	-	TRBV11-3	TRBJ2-1	-
TGTGCCAGTAGTACTCAACCCCGAGGAGTCTCCTACGAGCAGTACTTC	CASSTQPRGVSYEQYF	-	TRBV19	TRBJ2-7	-
TGTGCCAGCAATGAGTTCAGGGCAGGGGATGGGTGGTACTTC	CASNEFRAGDGWYF	-	TRBV13	TRBJ2-7	-
TGTGCCAGCAGCGGTCCCGGTAATCAGCCCCAGCATTTT	CASSGPGNQPQHF	-	TRBV7-9	TRBJ1-5	large
TGTGCCAGCAGCGTCCTCCCGGCTAGCGAAGGGGGCACAGATACGCAGTATTTT	CASSVLPASEGGTDTQYF	-	TRBV9	TRBJ2-3	-
TGTGCCAGCAGCTTTAGGGACCGACCGAACACCGGGGAGCTGTTTTTT	CASSFRDRPNTGELFF	-	TRBV5-6	TRBJ2-2	-
TGTGCTAGCAGCCTGGGACTAGCGGGAGGACGAGATACGCAGTATTTT	CASSLGLAGGRDTQYF	TRBD2	TRBV3-1/TRBV3-2	TRBJ2-3	-
TGTGCCAGCAGCGCCGCTAGCACAGCTGAGCAATTCTTC	CASSAASTAEQFF	-	TRBV5-6	TRBJ2-1	-
TGTGCCAGCAGCCGAGGGGACGGTCAAGAGACCCAGTACTTC	CASSRGDGQETQYF	-	TRBV2	TRBJ2-5	-
TGTGCCAGCAGTTCACGGGAGAGGGACACCGGGGAGCTGTTTTTT	CASSSRERDTGELFF	-	TRBV6-6	TRBJ2-2	-
TGTGCTAGCAGCGTAGACGGGAGGGCCCGTACTGAGCAGTTCTTC	CASSVDGRARTEQFF	TRBD2	TRBV9	TRBJ2-1	-
TGCGCCAGCAGCCCCGGGTCCTCGGGGCCCGGGGAGCTGTTTTTT	CASSPGSSGPGELFF	-	TRBV5-1	TRBJ2-2	-
TGTGCCAGCAGTTATTCGACTCTGGGTCAAGAGACCCAGTACTTC	CASSYSTLGQETQYF	-	TRBV6-5	TRBJ2-5	few
TGTGCCAGCAGTCGCCCCCCCTCGACAGGGCTGTTCACTGAAGCTTTCTTT	CASSRPPSTGLFTEAFF	TRBD1	TRBV27	TRBJ1-1	-
TGTGCCAGCAGCTTCCAACTAGCGGGAGGGAATGAGCAGTTCTTC	CASSFQLAGGNEQFF	TRBD2	TRBV11-1	TRBJ2-1	-
TGTGCCTGGAGTCCCCGGGACCCGAAGACTGAAGCTTTCTTT	CAWSPRDPKTEAFF	-	TRBV30	TRBJ1-1	-
TGTGCCAGCAGCTCGCCAGATTCCCTAGCCGTCAGGGAGACCCAGTACTTC	CASSSPDSLAVRETQYF	-	TRBV5-5	TRBJ2-5	-
TGTGCCAGCAGTACCCGACTAGCGGGAGGGCCGGTGCAGTACTTC	CASSTRLAGGPVQYF	TRBD2	TRBV28	TRBJ2-7	-
TGCGCCAGCAGTCCAGGCGACTCCTACGAGCAGTACTTC	CASSPGDSYEQYF	-	TRBV4-1	TRBJ2-7	few
TGTGCCAGCAGTCTGAATCGGGGAGATATGCAGTATTTT	CASSLNRGDMQYF	-	TRBV6-5	TRBJ2-3	-
TGTGCCAGCAGTTTTCGACGCTCCTACGAGCAGTACTTC	CASSFRRSYEQYF	-	TRBV27	TRBJ2-7	-
TGTGCCAGCAGCTTAGTTCCCGGGATCACTGAAGCTTTCTTT	CASSLVPGITEAFF	-	TRBV7-2	TRBJ1-1	-
TGTGCCAGCAGCCCTGCCGTGGCTGGGCCCTCCTACGAGCAGTACTTC	CASSPAVAGPSYEQYF	-	TRBV9	TRBJ2-7	-
TGTGCCAGCAGGGATCCCCACGGCCCTACAAACATTCAGTACTTC	CASRDPHGPTNIQYF	-	TRBV2	TRBJ2-4	-